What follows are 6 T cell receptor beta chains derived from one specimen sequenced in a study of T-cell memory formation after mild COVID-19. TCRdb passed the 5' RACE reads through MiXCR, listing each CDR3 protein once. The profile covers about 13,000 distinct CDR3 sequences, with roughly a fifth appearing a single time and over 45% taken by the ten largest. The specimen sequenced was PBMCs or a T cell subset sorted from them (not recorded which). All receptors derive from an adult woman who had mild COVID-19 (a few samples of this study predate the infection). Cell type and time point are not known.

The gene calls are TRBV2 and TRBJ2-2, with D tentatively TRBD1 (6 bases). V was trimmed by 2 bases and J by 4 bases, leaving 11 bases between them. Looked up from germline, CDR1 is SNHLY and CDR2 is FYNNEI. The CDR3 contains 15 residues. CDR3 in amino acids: CASSERGRGTGELFF. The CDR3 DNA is TGTGCCAGCAGTGAAAGGGGGAGAGGCACCGGGGAGCTGTTTTTT.

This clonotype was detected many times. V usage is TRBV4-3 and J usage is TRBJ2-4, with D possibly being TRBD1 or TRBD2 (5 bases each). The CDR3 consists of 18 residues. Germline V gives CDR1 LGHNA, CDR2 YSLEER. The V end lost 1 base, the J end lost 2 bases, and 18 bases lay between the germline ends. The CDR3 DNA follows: TGCGCCAGCAGCCAAGTCGGGCTGGGGGTGGGGACCAAAAACATTCAGTACTTC. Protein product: CASSQVGLGVGTKNIQYF.

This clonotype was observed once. CDR3 sequence: CASSLPWGYNEQFF. DNA of the CDR3: TGTGCCAGCAGCTTGCCTTGGGGCTACAATGAGCAGTTCTTC. The chain is built from TRBV7-2 and TRBJ2-1; D is undetermined. Germline values: CDR1 SGHTA, CDR2 FQGNSA. V was cut by 3 bases and J by 3 bases, with 9 bases left in between. CDR3 size: 14 residues.

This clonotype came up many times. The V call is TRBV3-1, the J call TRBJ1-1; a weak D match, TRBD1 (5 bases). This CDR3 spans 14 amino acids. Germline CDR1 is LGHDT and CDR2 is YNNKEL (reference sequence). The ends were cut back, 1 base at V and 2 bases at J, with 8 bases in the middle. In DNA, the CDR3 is TGTGCCAGCAGCCAAGGGTGGGACAACACTGAAGCTTTCTTT. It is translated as CASSQGWDNTEAFF.

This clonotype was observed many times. The CDR3 nucleotides are TGTGCCAGCAGCTTAGCCCGGGACAGGAGCTCCTATAATTCACCCCTCCACTTT. Protein: CASSLARDRSSYNSPLHF. This rearrangement joins TRBV7-3 to TRBJ1-6; 8 nucleotides align to TRBD1. The CDR3 contains 18 residues. V gave up 2 bases and J gave up 0 bases; unmatched junction bases: 6. Germline V gene lookup returns CDR1 SGHTA and CDR2 FQGTGA.

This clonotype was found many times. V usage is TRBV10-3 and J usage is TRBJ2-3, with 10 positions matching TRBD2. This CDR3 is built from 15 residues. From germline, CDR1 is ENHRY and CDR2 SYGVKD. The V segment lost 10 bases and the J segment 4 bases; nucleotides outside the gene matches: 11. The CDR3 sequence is CATHKREGPADTQYF. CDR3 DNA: TGTGCCACCCATAAGCGGGAGGGCCCCGCAGATACGCAGTATTTT.